This T cell receptor (beta chain) was found in a study of Ad26.COV2.S vaccination and SARS-CoV-2 variants. Overall study: In the COV1001 trial, the donor was in the Ad26.COV2.S arm.

CDR3 length: 14 residues. Trimming left V 5 bases short and J 2 bases short, with 13 bases between. Turning to this clone: Its antigen is still unknown.

Method: immunoSEQ multiplex PCR; TCRdb's copy keeps in-frame clones and lacks some. The sample holds approximately 460,000 clones; roughly nine tenths are singletons and the top ten take over 1.5%. Overall study findings and caveats: Total T cell responses may have been underestimated by the TCR breadth and depth analyses. The breadth of spike-specific CD8+ and CD4+ T cell responses after vaccination was reportedly substantial.

Regarding treatment: approximately 18 received Ad26.COV2.S at low or high dose, single or two shots; about 5 received placebo; per-sample allocation not given. Samples came from day 63 after the first vaccine or placebo injection. The TCR was taken from a person aged 18-65 years who received the Ad26.COV2.S COVID-19 vaccine or a placebo. V is TRBV23-1 and J is TRBJ2-7, with D possibly TRBD2 on 5 matching bases. TRBV23-1 is flagged as an ORF with uncertain function. The specimen was peripheral blood, collected in a trial of Ad26.COV2.S vaccine versus placebo. The CDR3 loop is CASSSGRLPYEQYF. As DNA, the CDR3 is TGCGCCAGCAGTTCTGGGAGACTCCCCTACGAGCAGTACTTC.